Sequencing of this TCR beta chain was carried out in a study of cytomegalovirus exposure and HLA in healthy donors. It was healthy bone marrow donors who served as donors. 13 Jbeta primers and 60 Vbeta primers were used for the PCR. Sequenced by immunoSEQ multiplex PCR; TCRdb stores in-frame clones only, minus some. The sample yields more than 25,000 clones, 70% seen once. The TCR sequence derives from a woman in her forties or fifties in good health and CMV-seronegative. The sample was PBMCs.

The CDR3 nucleotides are TGCAGCGCAGGGACTGGCCAAGAGACCCAGTACTTC. It specifies CSAGTGQETQYF. The chain combines TRBV29-1 with TRBJ2-5, with TRBD2 as a possible D gene (6 bases). Deletions cut 7 bases from V and 1 base from J, with 10 bases between. There are 12 residues in the CDR3. Germline V lookup: CDR1 SQVTM, CDR2 ANQGSEA.